A selection of T cell receptor beta chains follows, all from one sample in a study of monozygotic twins with inflammatory bowel disease. After re-calling the 5' RACE reads, TCRdb lists one entry per CDR3 protein, DNA absent. Its clone listing holds 350,000 to 400,000 distinct CDR3 sequences. The sample was blood. The receptors were sampled from a human donor with ulcerative colitis or Crohn's disease, or a healthy co-twin of an affected twin (not recorded which). CDR3s include the opening cysteine and the closing phenylalanine or tryptophan. The order of the fields is V gene, J gene, CDR3 protein.

V: TRBV10-3; J: TRBJ1-5; CDR3: CAISESQQGNQPQHF
V: TRBV3-1; J: TRBJ2-1; CDR3: CASSEGQIMRVEQFF
V: TRBV6-2/TRBV6-3; J: TRBJ2-2; CDR3: CASRRRQGNTGELFF
V: TRBV7-2; J: TRBJ2-2; CDR3: CASTKQGVNTGELFF
V: TRBV29-1; J: TRBJ1-4; CDR3: CSARDTPGTNEKLFF
V: TRBV6-5; J: TRBJ2-6; CDR3: CASSYSIGAGNSGANVLTF
V: TRBV29-1; J: TRBJ2-7; CDR3: CSVEVGTGGLGEQYF
V: TRBV25-1; J: TRBJ2-3; CDR3: CASREMGDCTDTQYF
V: TRBV25-1; J: TRBJ1-5; CDR3: CASSGRQGADQPQHF
V: TRBV20-1; J: TRBJ2-3; CDR3: CSARGPPVKSGDSFTDTQYF
V: TRBV19; J: TRBJ1-1; CDR3: CASSTTGNLAGAFF
V: TRBV7-2; J: TRBJ2-3; CDR3: CASSLALAGTQYF
V: TRBV6-1; J: TRBJ2-7; CDR3: CASTRLRMTYEQYF
V: TRBV29-1; J: TRBJ2-1; CDR3: CSVELGGSEQFF
V: TRBV30; J: TRBJ1-5; CDR3: CAWSPDSVYQPQHF
V: TRBV11-3; J: TRBJ2-5; CDR3: CASSEGRGQETQYF
V: TRBV7-2; J: TRBJ2-5; CDR3: CASSRDRGYETQYF
V: TRBV15; J: TRBJ1-5; CDR3: CATSRDRATSNQPQHF
V: TRBV6-2/TRBV6-3; J: TRBJ2-2; CDR3: CASSTSGYRDTGELFF